Below, 12 T cell receptor beta chains from the same sample are listed, as sequenced in a study of blood T cell repertoires in COVID-19. Generated by immunoSEQ multiplex PCR, the TCRdb table keeps only in-frame clones and is missing some. The sample has 37,000 or so clones; about nine tenths are singletons. Sequencing input: peripheral blood. These receptors were collected from a man between 70 and 80 years old with acute or convalescent COVID-19.

The chain carries TRBV29-1 and TRBJ1-1, with a weak D call TRBD1 (6 bases). Germline V gene sequence: CDR1 SQVTM, CDR2 ANQGSEA. This CDR3 is built from 14 residues. The ends were cut back, 1 base at V and 1 base at J, with 10 bases in the middle. Written as DNA, the CDR3 is TGCAGCGTTGAAGTCCAGGGGACGAACACTGAAGCTTTCTTT. The encoded protein is CSVEVQGTNTEAFF.

The chain combines TRBV19 with TRBJ1-5; 8 bases are a match to TRBD1. Germline V gene data show CDR1 as LNHDA and CDR2 as SQIVND (reference sequence). The CDR3 length is 14 residues. The V segment lost 3 bases and the J segment 11 bases; nucleotides outside the gene matches: 9. The CDR3 spells CASSIGQGGMAQHF. CDR3 sequence (DNA): TGTGCCAGTAGTATCGGACAGGGAGGGATGGCCCAGCATTTT.

The rearrangement uses TRBV7-2 and TRBJ1-3; 10 bases are a match to TRBD1. Unmatched junction bases numbered 10, after V lost 0 bases and J lost 5 bases. This CDR3 comprises 18 residues. From germline, CDR1 is SGHTA and CDR2 FQGNSA. DNA of the CDR3: TGTGCCAGCAGCTTAGCTTACTTTCCGGGACAGGGGCGAAACACCATATATTTT. Amino acid sequence: CASSLAYFPGQGRNTIYF.

This sequence joins TRBV5-1 and TRBJ1-4; 7 bases agree with TRBD1. Germline V gene lookup returns CDR1 SGHRS and CDR2 YFSETQ. Germline trimming cut 0 bases from V and 7 bases from J; bases unmatched to any gene: 6. The CDR3 extends over 15 amino acids. CDR3 DNA sequence: TGCGCCAGCAGCTTGGAGGGGGCAGGTGGTGAAAAACTGTTTTTT. This translates into CASSLEGAGGEKLFF.

The rearrangement joins TRBV19 to TRBJ1-4; tentatively, D is TRBD1 (5 bases). The ends were cut back, 3 bases at V and 6 bases at J, with 11 bases in the middle. Germline CDR1 reads LNHDA; CDR2 reads SQIVND (reference sequence). The CDR3 has 14 residues. This chain's CDR3 is CASSIGQGYEKLFF. The CDR3 coding sequence is TGTGCCAGTAGTATTGGCCAGGGTTATGAAAAACTGTTTTTT.

The chain employs TRBV28 and TRBJ1-2; the match to TRBD1 covers 10 bases. The J segment lost 7 bases and the V segment lost 7 bases, leaving 6 bases of the junction unmatched. Germline V gene sequence: CDR1 MDHEN, CDR2 SYDVKM. There are 13 residues in the CDR3. The CDR3 bases are TGTGCCAGCATGACAGGGGGCGCGAGTGGCTACACCTTC. This gives the protein CASMTGGASGYTF.

The chain carries TRBV6-6 and TRBJ2-7, with 11 nucleotides matching TRBD1. The CDR3 totals 15 residues. Germline assignment: CDR1 MNHNY and CDR2 SVGAGI (reference sequence). The V and J ends lost 4 bases and 3 bases, in that order; junction bases with no gene match: 5. DNA of the CDR3: TGTGCCAGCAGTTCCCCTGGGACAGGGGGCTACGAGCAGTACTTC. Amino acids: CASSSPGTGGYEQYF.

The rearrangement links TRBV18 to TRBJ1-5; no definite D call. CDR3 length: 15 amino acids. CDR1 and CDR2 from the germline V gene are KGHSH and LQKENI. The germline V and J ends were trimmed by 3 bases and 2 bases, with 11 bases remaining between them. CDR3 in amino acids: CASSPMRGGNQPQHF. In DNA, the CDR3 is TGTGCCAGCTCACCGATGCGGGGAGGCAATCAGCCCCAGCATTTT.

This clone was counted a single time. This chain links TRBV7-2 with TRBJ2-1, with D possibly matching TRBD2 (5 bases). With 5 bases removed from V and 5 bases from J, the gap between germline ends came to 10 bases. The CDR3 contains 13 residues. The germline V gene has CDR1 SGHTA and CDR2 FQGNSA. CDR3 DNA sequence: TGTGCCAGCAGCACCGGACTCAACAATGAGCAGTTCTTC. As protein: CASSTGLNNEQFF.

This rearrangement joins TRBV12-3 or TRBV12-4 to TRBJ1-2; unclear D gene. This CDR3 region has 13 residues. The ends were cut back, 8 bases at V and 4 bases at J, with 14 bases in the middle. The DNA for the CDR3 is TGTGCCAGCCATTCCGGGTCCTTCTATGGCTACACCTTC. Amino acids: CASHSGSFYGYTF.

The chain links TRBV7-8 to TRBJ2-3, with TRBD2 matching 10 bases. The CDR3 has 16 residues. CDR1 and CDR2 (germline): SGHVS, FQNEAQ. Trimming cost V 5 bases and J 6 bases; bases outside gene matches: 11. The CDR3 bases are TGTGCCAGCAGCCCTAGCCCAGGACTAGCGGCCGATACGCAGTATTTT. Encoded protein: CASSPSPGLAADTQYF.

Points on this clone: The same CDR3 arises from other DNA sequences in this sample as well. The CDR3 loop reads CASSLDRVNYGYTF. In DNA, the CDR3 is TGTGCCAGCAGCCTAGACAGGGTAAACTATGGCTACACCTTC. The rearrangement links TRBV7-2 to TRBJ1-2; 7 bases are a match to TRBD1. Trimming removed 5 bases from V and 2 bases from J; junction bases left unmatched: 5. CDR1 SGHTA and CDR2 FQGNSA come from the germline V gene. CDR3 length equals 14 residues.